This TCR beta chain was identified during a study of cytomegalovirus exposure and HLA in healthy donors. Study at large: For the roughly 400 genotyped donors, roughly 80% fell within the Caucasian-associated ancestry cluster. The study, taken as a whole, reports: Common viral pathogens were later found to be apparently linked to several of the most significant clusters. Earlier analysis looked at TCR beta V segments, and most were productive about 87% or about 30% of the time. Sequences of the TCR beta chain were said to predict the HLA-A and HLA-B alleles of most subjects accurately.

The PCR was carried out with 60 Vbeta primers and 13 Jbeta primers. Measured with immunoSEQ multiplex PCR; TCRdb has only the in-frame clones, and not every one. The sample shows about 170,000 clones, more than 60% of them seen only once. As for this clone: Its cognate antigen is unknown.

Germline lookup yields CDR1 SGHVS and CDR2 FQNEAQ. Deletions cut 3 bases from V and 1 base from J, with 6 bases between. The CDR3 covers 13 residues. This clonotype was sampled from a woman between 25 and 40 years old in good health and CMV-seropositive. This chain uses TRBV7-8 with TRBJ1-1; the D is unclear. The sample taken for sequencing was PBMCs. The CDR3: CASSLYGNTEAFF. In nucleotides, the CDR3 is TGTGCCAGCAGCTTGTACGGGAACACTGAAGCTTTCTTT.